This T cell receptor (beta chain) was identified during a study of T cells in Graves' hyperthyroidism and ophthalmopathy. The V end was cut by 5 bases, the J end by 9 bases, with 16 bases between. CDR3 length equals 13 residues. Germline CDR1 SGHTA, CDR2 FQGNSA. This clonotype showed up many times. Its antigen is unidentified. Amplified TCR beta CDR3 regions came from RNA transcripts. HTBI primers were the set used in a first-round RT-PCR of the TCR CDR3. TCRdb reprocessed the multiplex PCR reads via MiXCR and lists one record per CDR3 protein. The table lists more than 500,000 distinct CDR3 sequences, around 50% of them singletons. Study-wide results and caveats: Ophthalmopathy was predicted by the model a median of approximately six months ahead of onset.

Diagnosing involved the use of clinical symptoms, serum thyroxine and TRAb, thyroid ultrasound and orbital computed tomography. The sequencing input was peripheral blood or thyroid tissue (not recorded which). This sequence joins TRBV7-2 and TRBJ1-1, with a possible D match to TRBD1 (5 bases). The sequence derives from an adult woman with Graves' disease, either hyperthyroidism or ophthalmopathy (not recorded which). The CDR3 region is CASSPAMAGKAFF. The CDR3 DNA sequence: TGTGCCAGCAGCCCAGCGATGGCAGGGAAAGCTTTCTTT.